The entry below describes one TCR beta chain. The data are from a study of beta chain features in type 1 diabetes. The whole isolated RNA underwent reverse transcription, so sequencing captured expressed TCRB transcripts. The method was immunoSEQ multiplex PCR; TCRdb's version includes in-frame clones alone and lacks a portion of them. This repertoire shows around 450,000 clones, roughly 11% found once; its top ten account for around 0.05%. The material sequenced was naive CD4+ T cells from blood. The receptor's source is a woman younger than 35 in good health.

The CDR3 DNA reads as TGTGCCAGTACTAAGGGTGGAGATACGCAGTATTTT. Encoded protein: CASTKGGDTQYF. The chain uses TRBV19 and TRBJ2-3; D is unresolved. This CDR3 region has 12 residues. Deletions cut 7 bases from V and 5 bases from J, with 10 bases between. Germline V gene lookup returns CDR1 LNHDA and CDR2 SQIVND (reference sequence).